The 7 T cell receptor beta chains listed next were all sequenced from one sample in a study of CD8 T cells in Susac syndrome (dated by TCRdb to 2018 to 2020). To prepare the library, the immunoSEQ multiplex PCR assay was applied. RNA was extracted using the RNeasy kit, and about 0.5 to 1 ug of the RNA was reverse transcribed with random hexamers. Using fastp trimming at Q25 and MiXCR clonotype assembly, TCRdb reanalyzed the public sequencing data and kept in-frame beta chains. All rows with the same CDR3 protein become a single entry with the most common DNA and genes. The sample table contains 250,000 to 300,000 distinct CDR3 sequences; only one count was recorded for 75% to 85% of them. The ten top clones hold around 0.22% of the sample. Sequencing used CD8+ T cells from PBMCs. All receptors come from a human donor with multiple sclerosis.

The chain uses TRBV9 and TRBJ1-1; possibly TRBD1 for D (6 bases). This CDR3 is 16 amino acids long. V was cut by 3 bases and J by 0 bases, with 15 bases left in between. Per the germline V gene, CDR1 is SGDLS and CDR2 is YYNGEE. The CDR3 is CASSAHSRGMNTEAFF. As DNA, the CDR3 is TGTGCCAGCAGCGCTCACAGCAGGGGTATGAACACTGAAGCTTTCTTT.

The J gene is TRBJ1-4, the V gene TRBV30; 10 bases agree with TRBD1. Germline-derived CDR1 and CDR2 are GTSNPN and SVGIG (reference sequence). Trimming cost V 3 bases and J 8 bases; bases outside gene matches: 3. The CDR3 consists of 13 residues. The chain's CDR3 is CAWRRTGGEKLFF. CDR3 DNA sequence: TGTGCCTGGAGAAGGACAGGGGGGGAAAAACTGTTTTTT.

The chain uses TRBV28 and TRBJ2-1; weak D call: TRBD2 (7 bases). The length of the CDR3 is 14 residues. Germline CDR1 reads MDHEN; CDR2 reads SYDVKM. Trimming removed 6 bases from V and 4 bases from J, with 13 bases in between. CDR3 in amino acids: CASRRGADYNEQFF. CDR3 DNA sequence: TGTGCCAGCAGACGGGGGGCAGATTACAATGAGCAGTTCTTC.

The genes are TRBV27 and TRBJ2-7, with D tentatively TRBD1 or TRBD2 (5 bases each). The CDR3 spans 14 residues. The germline CDR1 and CDR2 sequences are MNHEY and SMNVEV (reference sequence). Trimming removed 2 bases at V and 3 bases at J, with 11 bases between. The CDR3 loop reads CASSLLGRSYEQYF. The DNA for the CDR3 is TGTGCCAGCAGTTTACTGGGACGGAGCTACGAGCAGTACTTC.

V usage is TRBV19 and J usage is TRBJ1-1, with D unresolved. CDR1 is LNHDA, CDR2 SQIVND, per germline (reference sequence). V was shortened by 3 bases and J by 5 bases, with 7 bases between the two germline ends. The CDR3 has 12 residues. The CDR3 protein is CASSMLATEAFF. As DNA, the CDR3 is TGTGCCAGTAGTATGTTGGCGACTGAAGCTTTCTTT.

This sequence joins TRBV7-9 and TRBJ1-2; D not certain. The CDR3 runs to 14 residues. Trimming left V 5 bases short and J 1 base short, with 11 bases between. CDR1 is SEHNR, CDR2 FQNEAQ, per germline (reference sequence). CDR3 nucleotide sequence: TGTGCCAGCAGCCCGGGGTTAAGTAACTATGGCTACACCTTC. It yields the protein CASSPGLSNYGYTF.

V usage is TRBV19 and J usage is TRBJ1-3; D might be TRBD1 (6 bases). Germline V gives CDR1 LNHDA, CDR2 SQIVND (reference sequence). This CDR3 is 18 amino acids long. V lost 4 bases, J lost 0 bases, and 19 bases lay in between. The CDR3 DNA follows: TGTGCCAGTAGTAATTCAGGGACACACCCTCTCTCTGGAAACACCATATATTTT. Translated: CASSNSGTHPLSGNTIYF.